A single sample is the source of the 14 T cell receptor beta chains below, sequenced in a study of OX40 agonist ivuxolimab in advanced cancers. Produced via immunoSEQ multiplex PCR; TCRdb's table is partial and in-frame only. The sample has over 65,000 clones; approximately 91% are singletons. Material: CD4+ or CD8+ T cells sorted from blood, obtained in a trial of the OX40 agonist ivuxolimab. These TCRs come from an adult with an advanced solid tumor such as melanoma, head and neck, liver or kidney cancer.

V gene TRBV7-9 combines with J gene TRBJ1-4; 12 positions match TRBD1. Germline CDR1 is SEHNR and CDR2 is FQNEAQ (reference sequence). The ends lost 4 bases at V and 2 bases at J; junction bases unmatched: 5. CDR3 length: 17 residues. The CDR3 nucleotides read TGTGCCAGCAGCTCGGGACAGGGGGCATCGACTAATGAAAAACTGTTTTTT. Amino acids: CASSSGQGASTNEKLFF.

The chain combines TRBV18 with TRBJ2-2; D call uncertain. This CDR3 comprises 16 residues. Trimming shortened V by 0 bases and J by 4 bases, and 12 bases separated the two germline ends. Germline V gene sequence: CDR1 KGHSH, CDR2 LQKENI. CDR3 residues: CASSPPWEVGTGELFF. In nucleotides, the CDR3 is TGTGCCAGCTCACCACCCTGGGAAGTTGGCACCGGGGAGCTGTTTTTT.

This clone was observed once. V is TRBV6-4 and J is TRBJ2-1; no reliable D call. V lost 1 base and J lost 9, with 19 bases in between. The CDR3 contains 16 residues. In germline, CDR1 is MRHNA, CDR2 SNTAGT. The CDR3 DNA reads as TGTGCCAGCAGTGACTGGCGGACGGACGGCGGTGGTGAGCAGTTCTTC. Protein product: CASSDWRTDGGGEQFF.

The V and J genes are TRBV5-1 and TRBJ2-7, with 12 bases that match TRBD2. The CDR3 is 15 residues long. CDR1 is SGHRS, CDR2 YFSETQ, per germline. J gave up 5 bases and V 4 bases, and 7 bases lay outside the gene matches. The chain's CDR3 is CASSDGLAGFNEQYF. The CDR3 DNA reads TGCGCCAGCAGCGACGGACTAGCGGGGTTCAACGAGCAGTACTTC.

The J gene is TRBJ1-1, the V gene TRBV10-2; D not resolved. CDR1 and CDR2 (germline): WSHSY, SAAADI. With 4 bases removed from V and 3 bases from J, the gap between germline ends came to 15 bases. The CDR3 has 15 amino acids. CDR3 coding DNA: TGCGCCAGCAGTGTGGAGGGCATGGTGTACACTGAAGCTTTCTTT. The encoded protein is CASSVEGMVYTEAFF.

The J gene is TRBJ1-2, the V gene TRBV28; 9 nucleotides match TRBD1. Germline loops: CDR1 MDHEN, CDR2 SYDVKM. The J segment lost 8 bases and the V segment lost 2 bases, leaving 3 bases of the junction unmatched. This CDR3 has 13 residues. CDR3 DNA: TGTGCCAGCAGTTTAGGGACAGGGCTAGGCTACACCTTC. Its translation: CASSLGTGLGYTF.

V and J are TRBV6-5 and TRBJ2-7; 11 bases are a match to TRBD1. The germline CDR1 and CDR2 sequences are MNHEY and SVGAGI. With 10 bases clipped from V and 6 bases from J, the junction kept 8 bases outside the gene matches. The CDR3 has 13 residues. This CDR3 reads CATVDRGRGEQYF. CDR3 DNA sequence: TGTGCCACCGTGGACAGGGGGCGAGGCGAGCAGTACTTC.

The sample holds one count of this clone. The DNA for the CDR3 is TGTGCCAGTAGTAGGACAGGGGAGAGCAGAGAGACCCAGTACTTC. It translates to CASSRTGESRETQYF. V gene TRBV19 combines with J gene TRBJ2-5; TRBD1 agrees at 9 bases. The germline V gene has CDR1 LNHDA and CDR2 SQIVND (reference sequence). V shed 4 bases and J 4 bases; nucleotides not matched to a gene: 7. The length of the CDR3 is 15 residues.

The chain is built from TRBV19 and TRBJ1-2; the match to TRBD1 covers 8 bases. Germline values: CDR1 LNHDA, CDR2 SQIVND (reference sequence). The CDR3 is 13 amino acids. Unmatched junction bases numbered 0, after V lost 3 bases and J lost 3 bases. CDR3 DNA sequence: TGTGCCAGTAGTATGACAGGGGACTATGGCTACACCTTC. Its protein is CASSMTGDYGYTF.

Only a few counts were recorded for this clone. As DNA, the CDR3 is TGTGCCAGCAGTTACGGGACTCGCACAGATACGCAGTATTTT. It translates to CASSYGTRTDTQYF. The rearrangement links TRBV6-5 to TRBJ2-3; weak D call: TRBD2 (6 bases). The germline CDR1 and CDR2 sequences are MNHEY and SVGAGI. V lost 2 bases and J 1 base, leaving 7 bases between the germline ends. This CDR3 spans 14 amino acids.

This clone was seen only once. This chain links TRBV7-2 with TRBJ2-1; 8 nucleotides match TRBD2. The trim removed 1 base at V and 2 bases at J, leaving 4 bases unmatched. This CDR3 spans 16 amino acids. From germline, CDR1 is SGHTA and CDR2 FQGNSA. CDR3 amino acids: CASSLVRLAPYNEQFF. DNA for the CDR3: TGTGCCAGCAGCTTAGTTCGACTAGCGCCCTACAATGAGCAGTTCTTC.

This sequence joins TRBV6-6 and TRBJ1-2, with D perhaps matching TRBD1 (6 bases). This CDR3 has 15 residues. V lost 5 bases to trimming and J lost 0 bases, with 13 bases between them. Germline lookup yields CDR1 MNHNY and CDR2 SVGAGI (reference sequence). The CDR3 sequence: CASSRGQSTNYGYTF. CDR3 DNA sequence: TGTGCCAGCAGTAGAGGACAGTCGACTAACTATGGCTACACCTTC.

This clone was picked up a small number of times. The chain is built from TRBV6-4 and TRBJ1-2; unclear D gene. The germline V gene has CDR1 MRHNA and CDR2 SNTAGT. CDR3 size: 13 residues. V lost 0 bases, J lost 2 bases, and 4 bases lay in between. The CDR3 reads CASSDSPNYGYTF. The CDR3 DNA sequence: TGTGCCAGCAGTGACTCGCCAAACTATGGCTACACCTTC.

The V call is TRBV6-6, the J call TRBJ2-5, with D hard to call. CDR1 and CDR2 from the germline V gene are MNHNY and SVGAGI (reference sequence). The ends were cut back, 2 bases at V and 3 bases at J, with 4 bases in the middle. The CDR3 has 12 residues. DNA for the CDR3: TGTGCCAGCAGTTACAGGGAAGAGACCCAGTACTTC. This sequence encodes CASSYREETQYF.